The 5 T cell receptor beta chains in this list originate from one sample, sequenced in a study of blood T cell repertoires in COVID-19 (dated by TCRdb to 2018 to 2020). Library preparation was by the immunoSEQ multiplex PCR assay. TCRdb took this table from immuneACCESS and kept in-frame rearrangements with V and J called. Such tables lack part of the clones; where checked against another copy, unresolved V genes explain under half of the gap, and the rest is unexplained. In all, the sample holds approximately 150,000 clones, and about four fifths of those were seen once. The top ten clones comprise more than 3% of the sample. Sequenced sample: PBMCs or T cells enriched from blood (not recorded which). These receptor sequences come from a woman aged 45-65 years with acute COVID-19.

The rearrangement uses TRBV2 and TRBJ2-7, with 7 bases matching TRBD1. The length of the CDR3 is 13 residues. CDR1 and CDR2 (germline): SNHLY, FYNNEI. V lost 5 bases to trimming and J lost 3 bases; unmatched junction nucleotides: 4. DNA for the CDR3: TGTGCCAGCAGTCGGGACAGCTACTACGAGCAGTACTTC. Protein sequence: CASSRDSYYEQYF.

This chain connects TRBV6-1 to TRBJ2-7; 8 bases are shared with TRBD1. The ends lost 2 bases at V and 6 bases at J; junction bases unmatched: 9. The CDR3 extends over 15 amino acids. CDR1 is MNHNS and CDR2 is SASEGT in the germline V gene. CDR3 residues: CASSERGRGLGEQYF. CDR3 DNA sequence: TGTGCCAGCAGTGAACGCGGCAGGGGGCTGGGCGAGCAGTACTTC.

This clone occurred once. This chain joins TRBV5-1 and TRBJ1-6, with a possible D match to TRBD1 (5 bases). Germline V gene lookup returns CDR1 SGHRS and CDR2 YFSETQ. The CDR3 has 15 residues. V was clipped by 0 bases and J by 4 bases, with 8 bases between them. In DNA, the CDR3 is TGCGCCAGCAGCTTGGCGGGGGTGTATAATTCACCCCTCCACTTT. It specifies CASSLAGVYNSPLHF. The full variable domain, its missing parts supplied by reference TRBV5-1 and TRBJ1-6, is KAGVTQTPRYLIKTRGQQVTLSCSPISGHRSVSWYQQTPGQGLQFLFEYFSETQRNKGNFPGRFSGRQFSNSRSEMNVSTLELGDSALYLCASSLAGVYNSPLHFGNGTRLTVT.

The rearrangement uses TRBV19 and TRBJ1-3; 8 nucleotides match TRBD1. Germline CDR1 and CDR2: LNHDA and SQIVND (reference sequence). The trim removed 3 bases at V and 15 bases at J, leaving 7 bases unmatched. This CDR3 has 12 amino acids. The CDR3 loop is CASSMMQGAAYF. The CDR3 region has the DNA TGTGCCAGTAGTATGATGCAGGGGGCCGCATATTTT.

The CDR3 DNA is TGTGCCAGCAGCTCCTCCGGGGAACCCTACGAGCAGTACTTC. Its translation: CASSSSGEPYEQYF. This chain connects TRBV13 to TRBJ2-7; tentative D call: TRBD2 (5 bases). CDR1 is PRHDT and CDR2 is FYEKMQ in the germline V gene (reference sequence). This CDR3 is 14 amino acids long. V shed 4 bases and J shed 2 bases, with 12 bases lying between them.